This passage covers 10 T cell receptor beta chains from one sample sequenced in a study of blood T cell repertoires in COVID-19. Profiling relied on immunoSEQ multiplex PCR, and the TCRdb table lists in-frame clones only, not all of them. The sample holds roughly 70,000 clones, over 80% seen once. Input material: peripheral blood. The receptors derive from a woman older than 75 with active COVID-19.

The genes are TRBV7-6 and TRBJ2-1; the match to TRBD2 covers 15 bases. CDR1 is SGHVS and CDR2 is FNYEAQ in the germline V gene. V lost 5 bases to trimming and J lost 6 bases; unmatched junction nucleotides: 2. The CDR3 sequence is 15 residues long. The CDR3: CASSLGLAGGNEQFF. The CDR3 DNA follows: TGTGCCAGCAGCCTGGGACTAGCGGGAGGCAATGAGCAGTTCTTC.

The sample holds one count of this clone. This sequence joins TRBV7-2 and TRBJ2-1; the match to TRBD2 covers 7 bases. Trimming cost V 7 bases and J 0 bases; bases outside gene matches: 6. The CDR3 runs to 15 residues. Germline lookup yields CDR1 SGHTA and CDR2 FQGNSA. In DNA form, the CDR3 reads TGTGCCAGCATCCTTAGCGGGTTCTCCTACAATGAGCAGTTCTTC. Translating it yields CASILSGFSYNEQFF.

The chain employs TRBV2 and TRBJ1-2, with 7 nucleotides matching TRBD1. J lost 6 bases, V lost 7 bases, and 8 bases had no gene match. The CDR3 is 13 amino acids. The germline V gene encodes CDR1 SNHLY and CDR2 FYNNEI. The CDR3 DNA reads as TGTGCCAGCATAAGCGACAGGGCCCATGGCTACACCTTC. Its translation is CASISDRAHGYTF.

The chain uses TRBV28 and TRBJ2-1; TRBD1 matches 7 bases. The J segment lost 3 bases and the V segment lost 3 bases, leaving 5 bases of the junction unmatched. CDR1 is MDHEN and CDR2 is SYDVKM in the germline V gene. The CDR3 extends over 15 amino acids. DNA for the CDR3: TGTGCCAGCAGTTTCATCCGACAGGGCTACAATGAGCAGTTCTTC. Translated, it gives CASSFIRQGYNEQFF.

The chain carries TRBV11-2 and TRBJ2-6, with D perhaps TRBD2 (6 bases). CDR1 is SGHAT and CDR2 is FQNNGV in the germline V gene. Trimming removed 7 bases from V and 4 bases from J, with 14 bases in between. CDR3 size: 15 residues. The CDR3 nucleotides are TGTGCCAGCATCGAGAGCGGGCCCGGGGCCAACGTCCTGACTTTC. Translated: CASIESGPGANVLTF.

The DNA for the CDR3 is TGTGCCAGCTCACCCGACCAGGTTAATGAAAAACTGTTTTTT. This gives the protein CASSPDQVNEKLFF. V and J are TRBV18 and TRBJ1-4; the D is unclear. Per the germline V gene, CDR1 is KGHSH and CDR2 is LQKENI. This CDR3 contains 14 residues. V was shortened by 3 bases and J by 4 bases, with 9 bases between the two germline ends.

This clone was observed a handful of times. This rearrangement joins TRBV11-2 to TRBJ2-5, with 7 bases identical to TRBD1. Germline CDR1 SGHAT, CDR2 FQNNGV. This CDR3 is built from 15 residues. V trimming: 2 bases; J trimming: 5 bases; junction bases outside the gene matches: 8. CDR3 nucleotides: TGTGCCAGCAGCTTATCCGGGACAGAGTTCGAGACCCAGTACTTC. It translates to CASSLSGTEFETQYF.

This clone has just one count. The chain combines TRBV19 with TRBJ2-3; D gene unclear. This CDR3 region has 14 residues. Germline-derived CDR1 and CDR2 are LNHDA and SQIVND (reference sequence). Between the trimmed V and J ends, which lost 3 bases and 6 bases, there was a span of 13 bases. The CDR3 bases are TGTGCCAGTAGTATTCGGCGGTCCTTGGATACGCAGTATTTT. Its protein is CASSIRRSLDTQYF.

This clone was detected a few times. This CDR3 is CASSLAGTGVAEKLFF. The CDR3 nucleotides read TGTGCCAGCAGCTTAGCGGGCACGGGGGTGGCTGAAAAACTGTTTTTT. The gene calls are TRBV7-9 and TRBJ1-4; weak D call: TRBD1 (5 bases). The CDR3 is 16 amino acids. Trimming cost V 0 bases and J 7 bases, with 15 bases left between them. CDR1 is SEHNR and CDR2 is FQNEAQ in the germline V gene (reference sequence).

The chain has TRBV7-2 and TRBJ2-1; 7 bases agree with TRBD2. The V and J ends lost 5 bases and 9 bases, in that order; junction bases with no gene match: 7. This CDR3 region has 13 residues. Germline V gene lookup returns CDR1 SGHTA and CDR2 FQGNSA. CDR3: CASSARTRREQFF. CDR3 DNA sequence: TGTGCCAGCAGCGCCCGGACTAGACGTGAGCAGTTCTTC.